Below, 2 T cell receptor beta chains from the same sample are listed, as sequenced in a study of regulatory T cells in long-lasting Graves disease. Through Arm-PCR of CDR3 regions and iRepertoire HTBI primers, TCR beta libraries were built. Each CDR3 protein gets one entry after TCRdb re-called the multiplex PCR reads with MiXCR. The repertoire holds more than 450,000 distinct CDR3 sequences, with 12% as singletons. Time point described: newly diagnosed GD, antithyroid drugs for less than 3 months. RNA extracted from PBMCs served as the sequencing template. These data were likewise used in another study, on T cells in Graves' hyperthyroidism and ophthalmopathy.

This specimen consisted of peripheral blood mononuclear cells (PBMCs), obtained at new diagnosis, from a patient treated with antithyroid drugs. These receptor sequences come from a woman aged 30 to 39 with Graves disease.

This clonotype occurred many times. The chain uses TRBV12-3 or TRBV12-4 and TRBJ1-1, with D perhaps matching TRBD1 (5 bases). V lost 1 base to trimming and J lost 11 bases, with 11 bases between them. The CDR3 runs 12 residues. The chain's CDR3 is CASSLGGAVAFF. CDR3 in DNA: TGTGCCAGCAGTTTAGGAGGGGCTGTGGCTTTCTTT.

This clonotype has a count of ten or more. The chain carries TRBV9 and TRBJ2-7; 7 bases map to TRBD1. Per germline, CDR1 SGDLS and CDR2 YYNGEE. J was trimmed by 2 bases and V by 2 bases; bases with no gene match: 10. CDR3 length: 16 residues. CDR3 amino acids: CASSVNRDSQTYEQYF. CDR3 sequence (DNA): TGTGCCAGCAGCGTCAACCGGGACAGTCAGACCTACGAGCAGTACTTC.